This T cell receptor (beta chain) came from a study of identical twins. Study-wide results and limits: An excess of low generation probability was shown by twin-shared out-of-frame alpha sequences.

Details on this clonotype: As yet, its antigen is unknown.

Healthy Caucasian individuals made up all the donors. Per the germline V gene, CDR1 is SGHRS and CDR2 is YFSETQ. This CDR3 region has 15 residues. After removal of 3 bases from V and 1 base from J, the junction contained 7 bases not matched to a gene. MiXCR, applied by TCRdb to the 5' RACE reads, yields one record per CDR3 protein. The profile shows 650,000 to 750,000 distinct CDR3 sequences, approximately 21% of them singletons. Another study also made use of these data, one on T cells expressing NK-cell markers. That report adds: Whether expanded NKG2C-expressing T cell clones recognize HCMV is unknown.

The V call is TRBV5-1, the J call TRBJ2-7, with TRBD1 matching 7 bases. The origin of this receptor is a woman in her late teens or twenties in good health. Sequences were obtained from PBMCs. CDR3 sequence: CASSSYPTGSYEQYF. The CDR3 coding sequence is TGCGCCAGCAGCTCCTACCCGACAGGGTCCTACGAGCAGTACTTC.